This T cell receptor (beta chain) originates from a study of T cell clones after liver transplantation. TCRdb's table, derived via immunoSEQ multiplex PCR, lists solely in-frame clones and lacks some. This table holds more than 100,000 clones, roughly 80% found once. The CDR3 has 16 amino acids. Germline V gene lookup returns CDR1 SEHNR and CDR2 FQNEAQ (reference sequence). V gave up 1 base and J gave up 2 bases; unmatched junction bases: 7. The chain couples TRBV7-9 to TRBJ1-2, with 7 bases that match TRBD1. The specimen comprised CD4+ T cells from blood, sampled approximately 43 months after liver transplant. This receptor was identified in a human patient who received a liver transplant. Some of these T cells may belong to the graft donor. The chain's CDR3 is CASSLDAGQTNYGYTF. The DNA of the CDR3 is TGTGCCAGCAGCTTAGATGCGGGACAGACGAACTATGGCTACACCTTC.